In this sample, the clone carrying this T cell receptor (beta chain) is medium-sized. As yet, its antigen is unknown. This sample was included in a study of prognosis after radiotherapy for stage I lung cancer. Study background: More than eleven cases involved newly diagnosed primary stage I lung tumors, and roughly 5 involved oligometastatic NSCLC subsequent to surgical resection of the primary tumor. SBRT spanned 3 to 5 fractions, reaching a biologically effective dose of at least 100 Gy.

Findings of the study overall: In patients with versus without metastases, TRBV and TRBJ gene usage reportedly differed.

The CDR3 is 14 amino acids. V gave up 5 bases and J gave up 7 bases, with 18 bases separating them. Germline CDR1 is MNHNS and CDR2 is SASEGT. From genomic DNA, two-round multiplex PCR was used to amplify TCR beta CDR3. Initially, in first-round PCR, primers specific to each TRBV and TRBJ gene were used. TCRdb ran MiXCR on the multiplex PCR reads and lists one entry per CDR3 protein. The sample lists 51,000 or so distinct CDR3 sequences, 30% to 35% occurring once. The receptor's source is a donor over 45 with non-small cell lung cancer. The sample was PBMCs, taken before or after stereotactic body radiation therapy (not recorded which). This rearrangement joins TRBV6-1 to TRBJ2-7; the D is unclear. This chain's CDR3 is CASSPALPSAEQYF. The CDR3, as DNA: TGTGCCAGCAGTCCCGCTTTGCCCAGTGCGGAGCAGTACTTC.